This TCR beta chain was recovered during a study of T cells in localized non-small cell lung cancer. Notes on this clone: The antigen is not known.

From germline, CDR1 is MNHNY and CDR2 SVGAGI (reference sequence). Deletions cut 6 bases from V and 4 bases from J, with 15 bases between. The CDR3 extends over 14 amino acids. Study-wide points: Tumor showed lower T cell clonality than uninvolved adjacent lung, where it was highest. Sequencing was restricted to one tumor region; therefore, heterogeneity remains possible.

Using immunoSEQ multiplex PCR, the repertoire was profiled, and TCRdb retains in-frame clones only, with some absent. The sample gives about 24,000 clones, roughly 87% of which show up once; over 25% is in the top ten. The gene calls are TRBV6-6 and TRBJ2-5; D remains unclear. Material: peripheral blood, obtained before any cancer treatment. The origin of this receptor is a male donor at least 60 years old with stage I squamous cell lung carcinoma. The CDR3 DNA reads as TGTGCCAGCAGCTCTCCTAGAGACGGAGAGACCCAGTACTTC. It codes for CASSSPRDGETQYF.